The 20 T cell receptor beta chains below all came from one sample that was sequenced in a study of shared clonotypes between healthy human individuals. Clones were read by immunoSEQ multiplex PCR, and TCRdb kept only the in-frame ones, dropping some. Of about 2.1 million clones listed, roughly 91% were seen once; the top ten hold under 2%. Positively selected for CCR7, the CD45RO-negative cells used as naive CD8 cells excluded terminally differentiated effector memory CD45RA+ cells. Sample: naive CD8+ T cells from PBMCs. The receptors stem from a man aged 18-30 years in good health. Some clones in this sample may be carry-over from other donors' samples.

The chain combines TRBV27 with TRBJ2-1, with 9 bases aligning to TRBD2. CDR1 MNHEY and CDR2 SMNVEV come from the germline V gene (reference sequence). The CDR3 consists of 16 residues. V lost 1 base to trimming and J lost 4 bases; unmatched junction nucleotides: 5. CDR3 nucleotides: TGTGCCAGCAGTTTATACGGGACTAGCAGTTACAATGAGCAGTTCTTC. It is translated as CASSLYGTSSYNEQFF.

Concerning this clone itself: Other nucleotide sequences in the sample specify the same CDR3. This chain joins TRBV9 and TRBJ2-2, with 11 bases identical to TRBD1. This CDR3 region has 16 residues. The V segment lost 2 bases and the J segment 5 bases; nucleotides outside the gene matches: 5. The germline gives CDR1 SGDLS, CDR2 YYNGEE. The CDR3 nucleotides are TGTGCCAGCAGCGTCCGGGACAGGGGGTATACCGGGGAGCTGTTTTTT. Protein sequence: CASSVRDRGYTGELFF.

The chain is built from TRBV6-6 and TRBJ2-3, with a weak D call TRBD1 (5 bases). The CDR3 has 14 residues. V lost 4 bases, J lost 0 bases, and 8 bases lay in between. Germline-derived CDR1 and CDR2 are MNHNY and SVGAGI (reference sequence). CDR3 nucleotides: TGTGCCAGCAGTTCGGACACTAGCACAGATACGCAGTATTTT. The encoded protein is CASSSDTSTDTQYF.

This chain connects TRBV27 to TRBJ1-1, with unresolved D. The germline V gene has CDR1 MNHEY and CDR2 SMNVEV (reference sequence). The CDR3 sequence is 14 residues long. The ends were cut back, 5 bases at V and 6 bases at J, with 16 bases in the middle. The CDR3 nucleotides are TGTGCCAGCAGTCCGTCCGGGCCTTCCCCTGAAGCTTTCTTT. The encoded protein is CASSPSGPSPEAFF.

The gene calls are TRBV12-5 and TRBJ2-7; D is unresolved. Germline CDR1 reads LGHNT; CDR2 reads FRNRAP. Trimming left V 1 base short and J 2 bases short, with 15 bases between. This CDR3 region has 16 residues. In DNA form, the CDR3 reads TGTGCTAGTGGTTTGGCCCGCGTAGGCGCCCCCTACGAGCAGTACTTC. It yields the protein CASGLARVGAPYEQYF.

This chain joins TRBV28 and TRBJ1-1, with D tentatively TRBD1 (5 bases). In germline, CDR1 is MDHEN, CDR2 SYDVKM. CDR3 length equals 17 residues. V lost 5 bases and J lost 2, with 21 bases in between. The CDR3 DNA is TGTGCCAGCAGTCCGCGGGGGGTCTACCAGATAAACACTGAAGCTTTCTTT. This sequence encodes CASSPRGVYQINTEAFF.

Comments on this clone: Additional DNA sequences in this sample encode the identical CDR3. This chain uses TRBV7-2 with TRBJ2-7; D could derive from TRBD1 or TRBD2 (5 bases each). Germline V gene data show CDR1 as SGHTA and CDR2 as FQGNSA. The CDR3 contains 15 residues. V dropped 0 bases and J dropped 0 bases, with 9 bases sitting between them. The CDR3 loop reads CASSLAPGTSYEQYF. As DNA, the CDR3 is TGTGCCAGCAGCTTAGCCCCAGGGACCTCCTACGAGCAGTACTTC.

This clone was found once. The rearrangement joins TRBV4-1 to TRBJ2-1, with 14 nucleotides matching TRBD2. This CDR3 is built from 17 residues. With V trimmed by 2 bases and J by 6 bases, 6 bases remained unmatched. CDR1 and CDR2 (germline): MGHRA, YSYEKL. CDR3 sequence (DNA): TGCGCCAGCAGCCAAAGACTAGCGGGAGGGCTCCGCAATGAGCAGTTCTTC. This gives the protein CASSQRLAGGLRNEQFF.

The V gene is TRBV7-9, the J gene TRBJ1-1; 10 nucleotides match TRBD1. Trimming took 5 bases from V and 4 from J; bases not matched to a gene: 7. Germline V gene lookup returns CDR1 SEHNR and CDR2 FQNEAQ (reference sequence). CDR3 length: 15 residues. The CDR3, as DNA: TGTGCCAGCAGCGGTAAGACAGGGGGCTTCACTGAAGCTTTCTTT. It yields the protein CASSGKTGGFTEAFF.

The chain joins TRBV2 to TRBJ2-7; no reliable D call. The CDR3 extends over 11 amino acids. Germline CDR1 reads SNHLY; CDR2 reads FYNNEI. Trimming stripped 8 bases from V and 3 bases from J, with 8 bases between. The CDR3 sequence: CASGDLYEQYF. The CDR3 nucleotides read TGTGCCAGCGGGGATCTCTACGAGCAGTACTTC. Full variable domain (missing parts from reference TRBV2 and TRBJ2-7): EPEVTQTPSHQVTQMGQEVILRCVPISNHLYFYWYRQILGQKVEFLVSFYNNEISEKSEIFDDQFSVERPDGSNFTLKIRSTKLEDSAMYFCASGDLYEQYFGPGTRLTVT.

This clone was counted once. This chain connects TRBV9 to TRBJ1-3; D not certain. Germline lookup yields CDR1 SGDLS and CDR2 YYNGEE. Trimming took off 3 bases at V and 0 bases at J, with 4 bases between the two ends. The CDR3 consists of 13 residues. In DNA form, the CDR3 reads TGTGCCAGCAGCGGGGCCTCTGGAAACACCATATATTTT. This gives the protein CASSGASGNTIYF.

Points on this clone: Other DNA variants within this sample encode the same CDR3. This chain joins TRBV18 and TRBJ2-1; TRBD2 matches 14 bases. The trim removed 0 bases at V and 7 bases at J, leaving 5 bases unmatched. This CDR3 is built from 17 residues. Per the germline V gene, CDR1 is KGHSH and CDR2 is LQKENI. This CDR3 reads CASSPPGLAGVLNEQFF. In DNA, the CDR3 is TGTGCCAGCTCACCACCGGGACTAGCGGGGGTACTTAATGAGCAGTTCTTC.

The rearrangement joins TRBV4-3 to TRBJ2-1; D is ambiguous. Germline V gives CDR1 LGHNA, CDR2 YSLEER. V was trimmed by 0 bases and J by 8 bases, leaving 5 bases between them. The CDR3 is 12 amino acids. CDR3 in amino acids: CASSQEGDEQFF. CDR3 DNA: TGCGCCAGCAGCCAAGAGGGTGATGAGCAGTTCTTC.

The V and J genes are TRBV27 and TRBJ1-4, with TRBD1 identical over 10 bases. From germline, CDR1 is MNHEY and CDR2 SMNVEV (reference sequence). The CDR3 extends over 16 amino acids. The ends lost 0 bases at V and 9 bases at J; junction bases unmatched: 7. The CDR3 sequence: CASSLSRGTGDQKLFF. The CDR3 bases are TGTGCCAGCAGTTTATCTAGGGGGACAGGGGATCAAAAACTGTTTTTT.

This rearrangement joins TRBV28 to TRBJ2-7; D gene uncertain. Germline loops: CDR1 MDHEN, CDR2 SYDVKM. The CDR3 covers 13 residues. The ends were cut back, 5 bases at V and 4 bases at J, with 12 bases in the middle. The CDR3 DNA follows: TGTGCCAGCAGTGATGCGGCCTCTTACGAGCAGTACTTC. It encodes CASSDAASYEQYF.

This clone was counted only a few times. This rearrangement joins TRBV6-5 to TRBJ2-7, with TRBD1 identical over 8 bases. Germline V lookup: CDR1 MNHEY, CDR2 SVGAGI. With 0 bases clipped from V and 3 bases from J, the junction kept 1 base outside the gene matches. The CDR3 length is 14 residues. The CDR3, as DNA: TGTGCCAGCAGTTACTCGACAGGGGACTACGAGCAGTACTTC. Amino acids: CASSYSTGDYEQYF.

CDR3 bases: TGTGCCAGCACCGATCTCCAGGGGGCCAAAAACATTCAGTACTTC. It encodes CASTDLQGAKNIQYF. The gene calls are TRBV6-5 and TRBJ2-4; D is perhaps TRBD1 (6 bases). The germline V and J ends were trimmed by 7 bases and 1 base, with 14 bases remaining between them. The CDR3 consists of 15 residues. Germline-derived CDR1 and CDR2 are MNHEY and SVGAGI.

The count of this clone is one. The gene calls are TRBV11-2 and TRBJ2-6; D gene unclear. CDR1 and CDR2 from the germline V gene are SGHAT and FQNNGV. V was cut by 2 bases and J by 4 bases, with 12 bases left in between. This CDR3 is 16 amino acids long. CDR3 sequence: CASSLHPGAGANVLTF. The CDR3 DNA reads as TGTGCCAGCAGCTTACATCCCGGTGCCGGGGCCAACGTCCTGACTTTC.

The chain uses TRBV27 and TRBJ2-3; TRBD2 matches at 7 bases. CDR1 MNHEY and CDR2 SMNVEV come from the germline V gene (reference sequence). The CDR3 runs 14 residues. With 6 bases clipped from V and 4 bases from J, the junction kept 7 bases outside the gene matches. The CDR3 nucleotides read TGTGCCAGCAGAGGGAGGGCAAACCCAGATACGCAGTATTTT. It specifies CASRGRANPDTQYF.

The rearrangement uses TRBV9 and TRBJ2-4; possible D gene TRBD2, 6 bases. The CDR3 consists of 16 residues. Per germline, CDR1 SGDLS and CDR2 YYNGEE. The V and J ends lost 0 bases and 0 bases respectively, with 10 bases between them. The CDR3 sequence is CASSVEEGLAKNIQYF. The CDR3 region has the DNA TGTGCCAGCAGCGTAGAAGAGGGACTAGCCAAAAACATTCAGTACTTC.